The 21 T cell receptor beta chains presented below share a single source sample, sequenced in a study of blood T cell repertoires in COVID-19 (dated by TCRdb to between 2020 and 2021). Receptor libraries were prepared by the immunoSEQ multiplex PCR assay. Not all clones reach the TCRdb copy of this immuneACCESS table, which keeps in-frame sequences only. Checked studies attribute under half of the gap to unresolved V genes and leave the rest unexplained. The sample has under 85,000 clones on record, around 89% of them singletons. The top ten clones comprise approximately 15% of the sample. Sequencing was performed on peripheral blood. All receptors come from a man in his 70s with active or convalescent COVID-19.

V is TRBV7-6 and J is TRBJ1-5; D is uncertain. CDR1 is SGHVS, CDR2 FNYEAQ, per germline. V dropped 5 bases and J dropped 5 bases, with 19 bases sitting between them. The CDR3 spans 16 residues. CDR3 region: CASSPLQRLAHQPQHF. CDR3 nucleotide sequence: TGTGCCAGCAGCCCCCTCCAACGTCTGGCCCATCAGCCCCAGCATTTT.

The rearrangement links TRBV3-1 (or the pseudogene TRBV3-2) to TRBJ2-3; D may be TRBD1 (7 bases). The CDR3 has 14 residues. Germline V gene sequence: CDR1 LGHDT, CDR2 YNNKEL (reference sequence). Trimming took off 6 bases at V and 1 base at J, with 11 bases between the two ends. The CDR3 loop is CASRPRGGTDTQYF. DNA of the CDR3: TGTGCCAGCAGACCCAGGGGGGGCACAGATACGCAGTATTTT.

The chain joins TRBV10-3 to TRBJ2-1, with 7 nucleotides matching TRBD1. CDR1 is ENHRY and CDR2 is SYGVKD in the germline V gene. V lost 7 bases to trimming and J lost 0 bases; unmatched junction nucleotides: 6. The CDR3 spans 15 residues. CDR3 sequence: CAINNRDSSYNEQFF. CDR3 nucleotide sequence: TGTGCCATCAACAACAGGGACAGCTCCTACAATGAGCAGTTCTTC.

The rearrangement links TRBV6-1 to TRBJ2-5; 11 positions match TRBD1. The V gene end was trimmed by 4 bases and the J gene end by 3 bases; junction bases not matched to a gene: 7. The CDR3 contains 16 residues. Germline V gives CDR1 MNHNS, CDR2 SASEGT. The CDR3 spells CASSAGGTGGKETQYF. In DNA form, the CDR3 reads TGTGCCAGCAGTGCCGGCGGGACAGGGGGTAAAGAGACCCAGTACTTC.

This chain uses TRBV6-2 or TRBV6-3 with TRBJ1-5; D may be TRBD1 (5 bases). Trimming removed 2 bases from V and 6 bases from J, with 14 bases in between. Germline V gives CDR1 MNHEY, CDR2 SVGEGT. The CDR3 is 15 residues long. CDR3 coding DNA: TGTGCCAGCAGTTACGGGTGGGGGGAACGTCAGCCCCAGCATTTT. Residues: CASSYGWGERQPQHF.

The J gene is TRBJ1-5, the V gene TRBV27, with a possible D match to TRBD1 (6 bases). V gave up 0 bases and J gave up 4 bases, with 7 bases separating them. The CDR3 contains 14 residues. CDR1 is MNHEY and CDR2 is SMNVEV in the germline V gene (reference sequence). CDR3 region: CASSLSRGNQPQHF. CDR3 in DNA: TGTGCCAGCAGTTTATCGAGGGGGAATCAGCCCCAGCATTTT.

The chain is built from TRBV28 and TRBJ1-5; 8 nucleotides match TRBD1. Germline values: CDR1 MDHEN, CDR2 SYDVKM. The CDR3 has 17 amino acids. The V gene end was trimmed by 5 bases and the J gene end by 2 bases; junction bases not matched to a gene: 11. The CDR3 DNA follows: TGTGCCAGCAGTCCCCCTGGGACAGGCGGGGGCAATCAGCCCCAGCATTTT. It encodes CASSPPGTGGGNQPQHF.

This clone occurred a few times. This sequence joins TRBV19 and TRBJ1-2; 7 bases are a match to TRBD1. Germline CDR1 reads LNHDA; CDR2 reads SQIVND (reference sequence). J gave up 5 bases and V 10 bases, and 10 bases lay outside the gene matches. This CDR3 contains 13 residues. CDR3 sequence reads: CATAEGAGYGYTF. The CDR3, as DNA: TGTGCCACCGCGGAGGGGGCTGGATATGGCTACACCTTC.

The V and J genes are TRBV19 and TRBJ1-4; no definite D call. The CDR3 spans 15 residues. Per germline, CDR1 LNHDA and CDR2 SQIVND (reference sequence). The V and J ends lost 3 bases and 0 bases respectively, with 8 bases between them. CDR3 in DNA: TGTGCCAGTAGTATCAGAACCGCAACTAATGAAAAACTGTTTTTT. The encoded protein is CASSIRTATNEKLFF.

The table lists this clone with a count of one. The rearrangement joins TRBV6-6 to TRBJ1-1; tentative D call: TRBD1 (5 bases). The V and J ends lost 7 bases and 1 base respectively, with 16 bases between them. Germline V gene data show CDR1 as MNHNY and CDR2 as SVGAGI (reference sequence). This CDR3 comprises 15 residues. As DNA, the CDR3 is TGTGCCAGCAACTCCGCCAGGGCTCAGAACACTGAAGCTTTCTTT. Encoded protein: CASNSARAQNTEAFF.

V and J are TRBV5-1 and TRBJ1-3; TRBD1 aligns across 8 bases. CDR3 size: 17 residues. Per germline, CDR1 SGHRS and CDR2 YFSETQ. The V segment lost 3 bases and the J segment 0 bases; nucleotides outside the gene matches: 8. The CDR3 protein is CASSYAGGDGSGNTIYF. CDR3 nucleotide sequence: TGCGCCAGCAGCTATGCAGGGGGCGACGGCTCTGGAAACACCATATATTTT.

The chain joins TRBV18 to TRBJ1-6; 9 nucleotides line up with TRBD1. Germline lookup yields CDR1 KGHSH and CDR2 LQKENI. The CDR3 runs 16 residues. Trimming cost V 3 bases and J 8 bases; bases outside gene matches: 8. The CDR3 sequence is CASSPGQGKLDSPLHF. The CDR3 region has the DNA TGTGCCAGCTCACCGGGACAGGGCAAGCTAGATTCACCCCTCCACTTT.

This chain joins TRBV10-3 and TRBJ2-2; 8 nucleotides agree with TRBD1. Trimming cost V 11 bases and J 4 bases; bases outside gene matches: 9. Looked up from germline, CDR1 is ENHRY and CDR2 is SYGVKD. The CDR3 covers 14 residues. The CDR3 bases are TGTGCCTCTCAGGACAGGGAATTCACCGGGGAGCTGTTTTTT. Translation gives CASQDREFTGELFF.

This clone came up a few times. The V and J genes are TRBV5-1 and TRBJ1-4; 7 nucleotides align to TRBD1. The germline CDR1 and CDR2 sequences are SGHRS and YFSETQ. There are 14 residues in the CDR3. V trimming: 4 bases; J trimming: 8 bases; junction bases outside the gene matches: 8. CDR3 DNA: TGCGCCAGCAGCCAAGACAGGGCGGAGGAAAAACTGTTTTTT. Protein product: CASSQDRAEEKLFF.

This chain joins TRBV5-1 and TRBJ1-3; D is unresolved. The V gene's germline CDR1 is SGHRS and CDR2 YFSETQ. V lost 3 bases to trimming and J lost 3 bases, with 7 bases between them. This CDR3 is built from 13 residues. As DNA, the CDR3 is TGCGCCAGCAGCTCCGGGATTGGAAACACCATATATTTT. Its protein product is CASSSGIGNTIYF. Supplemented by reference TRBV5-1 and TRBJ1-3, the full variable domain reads KAGVTQTPRYLIKTRGQQVTLSCSPISGHRSVSWYQQTPGQGLQFLFEYFSETQRNKGNFPGRFSGRQFSNSRSEMNVSTLELGDSALYLCASSSGIGNTIYFGEGSWLTVV.

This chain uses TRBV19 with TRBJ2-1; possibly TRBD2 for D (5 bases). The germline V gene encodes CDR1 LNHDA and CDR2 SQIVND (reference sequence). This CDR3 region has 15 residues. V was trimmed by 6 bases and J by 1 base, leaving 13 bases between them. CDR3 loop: CASRNWRSSYNEQFF. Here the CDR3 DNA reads TGTGCCAGTAGAAATTGGAGGAGTTCCTACAATGAGCAGTTCTTC.

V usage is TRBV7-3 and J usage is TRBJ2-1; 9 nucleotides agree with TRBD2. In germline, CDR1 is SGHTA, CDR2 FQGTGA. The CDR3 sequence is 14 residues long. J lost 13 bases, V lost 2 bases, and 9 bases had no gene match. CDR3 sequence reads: CASSLEGGRASQFF. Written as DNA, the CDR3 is TGTGCCAGCAGCTTAGAAGGCGGGAGGGCTTCCCAGTTCTTC. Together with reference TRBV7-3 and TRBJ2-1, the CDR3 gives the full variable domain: GAGVSQTPSNKVTEKGKYVELRCDPISGHTALYWYRQSLGQGPEFLIYFQGTGAADDSGLPNDRFFAVRPEGSVSTLKIQRTERGDSAVYLCASSLEGGRASQFFGPGTRLTVL.

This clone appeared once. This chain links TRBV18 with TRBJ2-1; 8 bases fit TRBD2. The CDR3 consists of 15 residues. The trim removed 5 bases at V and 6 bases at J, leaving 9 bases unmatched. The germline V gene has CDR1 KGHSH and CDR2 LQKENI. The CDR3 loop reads CASSESSGIFNEQFF. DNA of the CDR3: TGTGCCAGCTCAGAGAGTAGCGGGATCTTCAATGAGCAGTTCTTC.

CDR3 sequence (DNA): TGTGCCAGTAGTATAGCCTTACGGTTCGGTGAAGCTTTCTTT. It translates to CASSIALRFGEAFF. J is TRBJ1-1 and V is TRBV19; D gene unclear. The V end was cut by 1 base, the J end by 7 bases, with 13 bases between. The CDR3 runs to 14 residues. Germline loops: CDR1 LNHDA, CDR2 SQIVND (reference sequence).

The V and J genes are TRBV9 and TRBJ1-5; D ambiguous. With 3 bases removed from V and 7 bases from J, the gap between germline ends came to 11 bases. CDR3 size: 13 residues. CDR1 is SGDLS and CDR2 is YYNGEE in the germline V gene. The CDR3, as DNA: TGTGCCAGCAGCGCCCTAGGGAGCCAGCCCCAGCATTTT. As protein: CASSALGSQPQHF.

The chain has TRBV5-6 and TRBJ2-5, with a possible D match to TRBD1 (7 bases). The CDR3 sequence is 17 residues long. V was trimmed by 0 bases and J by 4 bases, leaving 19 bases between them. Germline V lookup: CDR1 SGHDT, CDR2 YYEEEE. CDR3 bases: TGTGCCAGCAGCTTGGGGAGGGGGCGCGATCCTCCAGAGACCCAGTACTTC. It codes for CASSLGRGRDPPETQYF.